This T cell receptor beta chain derives from a study of metastatic and nonmetastatic thyroid tumors. In the original analysis: To classify distant metastasis in papillary thyroid cancer, a model was built from CDR3 differences across clinicopathological groups. TCRdb reprocessed the PCR reads via MiXCR. These V and J calls rely on TCRdb rather than the paper's analysis. The sample lists about 18,000 clones, approximately 35% seen once, with 9% to 10% in the top ten. This clone has a handful of counts. The antigen is undetermined. CDR3 length: 16 amino acids. J lost 5 bases, V lost 6 bases, and 11 bases had no gene match. The germline CDR1 and CDR2 sequences are MNHEY and SVGEGT. Points from the study as a whole: Significantly higher TCR beta diversity was reportedly seen in malignant thyroid tumors than benign nodules, in blood and tumor.

Each patient came to thyroid surgery without any prior treatment (of any kind). The V call is TRBV6-2 or TRBV6-3, the J call TRBJ2-1; 9 nucleotides line up with TRBD2. Sequencing was performed on tumor tissue. This receptor was taken from a male donor with papillary thyroid cancer or a benign thyroid nodule (not recorded which). Some clones in this sample may be carry-over from other donors' samples. This chain's CDR3 is CASSGGSGGGDNEQFF. Written as DNA, the CDR3 is TGTGCCAGCAGCGGGGGTAGCGGGGGAGGAGACAATGAGCAGTTCTTC.